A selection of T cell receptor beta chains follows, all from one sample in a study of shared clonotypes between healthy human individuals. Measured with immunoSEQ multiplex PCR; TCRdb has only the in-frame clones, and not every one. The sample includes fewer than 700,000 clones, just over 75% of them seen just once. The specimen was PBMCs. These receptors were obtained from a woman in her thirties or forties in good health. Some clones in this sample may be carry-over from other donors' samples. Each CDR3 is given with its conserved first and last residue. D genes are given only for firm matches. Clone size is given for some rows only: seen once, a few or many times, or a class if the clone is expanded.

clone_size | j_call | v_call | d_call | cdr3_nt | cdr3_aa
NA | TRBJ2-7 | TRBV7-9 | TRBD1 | TGTGCCAGCAGCTTGGATCTAACGGGACAGGGAGATCAGCAGTACTTC | CASSLDLTGQGDQQYF
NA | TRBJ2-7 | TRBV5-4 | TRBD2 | TGTGCCAGCAGCTTGGGACTAGCTTACCACGAGCAGTACTTC | CASSLGLAYHEQYF
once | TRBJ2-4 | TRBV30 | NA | TGTGCCTGGGAGGCAGACCTCAAAAACATTCAGTACTTC | CAWEADLKNIQYF
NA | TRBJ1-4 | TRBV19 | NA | TGTGCCAGTAGTGTCGACAGCGGAGGGGAAAAACTGTTTTTT | CASSVDSGGEKLFF
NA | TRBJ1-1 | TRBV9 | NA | TGTGCCAGCAGCCCCCCATCCAGGGCTAGGGCTTTCTTT | CASSPPSRARAFF
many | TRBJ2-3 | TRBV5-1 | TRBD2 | TGCGCCAGCAGCCGGACTAGCGGGAGTTCTGGTGATACGCAGTATTTT | CASSRTSGSSGDTQYF
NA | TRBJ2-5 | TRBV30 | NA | TGTGCCTGGAGTGTAAAACGCCAGTACCAAGAGACCCAGTACTTC | CAWSVKRQYQETQYF
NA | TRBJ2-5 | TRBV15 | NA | TGTGCCACCAGCAGAGATAGAGGACCCCAAGAGACCCAGTACTTC | CATSRDRGPQETQYF
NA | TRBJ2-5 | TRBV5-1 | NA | TGCGCCAGCAGCTTGGTTGGGAGCCAAGAGACCCAGTACTTC | CASSLVGSQETQYF
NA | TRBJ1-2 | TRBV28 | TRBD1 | TGTGCCAGCAGTCAGGGACAGGGTCGAGGCTATGGCTACACCTTC | CASSQGQGRGYGYTF
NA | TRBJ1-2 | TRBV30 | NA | TGTGCCTGGAGTGTAAGCTCCTGGGCCTATGGCTACACCTTC | CAWSVSSWAYGYTF
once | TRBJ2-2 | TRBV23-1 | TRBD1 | TGCGCCAGCACTACACAGGGGAAAGGGACCGGGGAGCTGTTTTTT | CASTTQGKGTGELFF
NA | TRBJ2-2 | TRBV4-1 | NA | TGCGCCAGCAGCCAGGCGGTCGTCGGCTTTTCCACCGGGGAGCTGTTTTTT | CASSQAVVGFSTGELFF
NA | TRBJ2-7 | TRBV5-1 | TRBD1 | TGCGCCAGCAGCCAAGGACAGGGGGCAGGCGAGCAGTACTTC | CASSQGQGAGEQYF
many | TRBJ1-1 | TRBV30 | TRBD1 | TGTGCCTGGGGGACAGGGCCGAACACTGAAGCTTTCTTT | CAWGTGPNTEAFF
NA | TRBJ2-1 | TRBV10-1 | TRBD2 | TGCGCCAGCAGTCCTCCGACTAGCGGGTACCCCCGTCCTGACAATGAGCAGTTCTTC | CASSPPTSGYPRPDNEQFF
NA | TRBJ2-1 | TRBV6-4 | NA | TGTGCCAGCAGTGAGGGCAGGGCAGGTGAGCAGTTCTTC | CASSEGRAGEQFF
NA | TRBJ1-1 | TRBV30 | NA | TGTGCCTGGAGTCGGGGGCTCTACACTGAAGCTTTCTTT | CAWSRGLYTEAFF
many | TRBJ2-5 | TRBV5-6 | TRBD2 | TGTGCCAGCGGCCAGGGACTAGCCGTGACCCAGTACTTC | CASGQGLAVTQYF
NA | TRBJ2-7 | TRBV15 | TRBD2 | TGTGCCACCAGCAGAGATACCGGGAGGGGCCCCTACGAGCAGTACTTC | CATSRDTGRGPYEQYF
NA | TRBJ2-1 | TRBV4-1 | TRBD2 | TGCGCCAGCAGCCTCGTAGCGGGAGGGTCTATCGATGAGCAGTTCTTC | CASSLVAGGSIDEQFF
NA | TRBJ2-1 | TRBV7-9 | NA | TGTGCCAGCAGCCCTCTACGACCCTACAATGAGCAGTTCTTC | CASSPLRPYNEQFF
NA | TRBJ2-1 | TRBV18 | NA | TGTGCCAGCTCACCACTCTCTATAAATGAGCAGTTCTTC | CASSPLSINEQFF
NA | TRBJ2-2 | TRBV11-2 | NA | TGTGCCAGCAGCTTAGGATTCGCGGGAACCGGGGAGCTGTTTTTT | CASSLGFAGTGELFF
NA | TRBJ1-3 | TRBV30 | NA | TGTGCCTGGAGGGGAAATGGCCGAAACACCATATATTTT | CAWRGNGRNTIYF
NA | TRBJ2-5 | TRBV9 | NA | TGTGCCAGCAGCGTAGCCCCCAGGGGGGGCAGTTTAGAGACCCAGTACTTC | CASSVAPRGGSLETQYF
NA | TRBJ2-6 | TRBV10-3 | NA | TGTGCCATCAGTGAGCGGCCACTTTCCCACCCCCTGCCTGGGGCCAACGTCCTGACTTTC | CAISERPLSHPLPGANVLTF
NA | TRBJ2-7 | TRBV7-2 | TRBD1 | TGTGCCAGCAGCCCTACAGGGGTGTCCTACGAGCAGTACTTC | CASSPTGVSYEQYF
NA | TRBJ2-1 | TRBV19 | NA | TGTGCCAGTAGTAAACAGGGAAGCTCCTACAATGAGCAGTTCTTC | CASSKQGSSYNEQFF
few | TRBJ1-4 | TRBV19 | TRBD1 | TGTGCCAGTAGTGCGGGACAGCCGAATGAAAAACTGTTTTTT | CASSAGQPNEKLFF
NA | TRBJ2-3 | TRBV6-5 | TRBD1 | TGTGCCAGCAGTCAGGGACAGGGAGAGGCAGATACGCAGTATTTT | CASSQGQGEADTQYF
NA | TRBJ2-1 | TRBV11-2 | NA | TGTGCCAGCAGCTTAGTGGGTTATGAGCAGTTCTTC | CASSLVGYEQFF
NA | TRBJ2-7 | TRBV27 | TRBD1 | TGTGCCAGCGGACCACAGGGGGTTCACGAGCAGTACTTC | CASGPQGVHEQYF
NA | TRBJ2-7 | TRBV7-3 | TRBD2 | TGTGCCAGCAGCTTATCCAGGACTAGCGGACACGAGCAGTACTTC | CASSLSRTSGHEQYF
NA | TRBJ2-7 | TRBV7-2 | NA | TGTGCCAGCAGCTTTTCCTCCGTACCCTCCTACGAGCAGTACTTC | CASSFSSVPSYEQYF
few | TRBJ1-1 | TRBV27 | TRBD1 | TGTGCCAGCAGTTTTAGGGGGCAGAACACTGAAGCTTTCTTT | CASSFRGQNTEAFF
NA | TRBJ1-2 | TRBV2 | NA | TGTGCCAGCAGTGAAACGCGGTCAGGGATGCGCAACTATGGCTACACCTTC | CASSETRSGMRNYGYTF
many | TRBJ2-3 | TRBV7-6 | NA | TGTGCCAGCAGCTTAGTCGGGGGAAGGACAGATACGCAGTATTTT | CASSLVGGRTDTQYF
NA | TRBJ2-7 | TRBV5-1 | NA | TGCGCCAGCAGCTTGGACACAACCTACGAGCAGTACTTC | CASSLDTTYEQYF
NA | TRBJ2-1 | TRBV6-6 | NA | TGTGCCAGCAGTACCACAGGGAGCTCCTACAATGAGCAGTTCTTC | CASSTTGSSYNEQFF
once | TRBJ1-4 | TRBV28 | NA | TGTGCCAGCAGTCACATGTACCAGTCAACTAATGAAAAACTGTTTTTT | CASSHMYQSTNEKLFF
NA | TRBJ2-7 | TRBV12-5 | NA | TGTGCTAGTGGCCGGGAGTCCTACGAGCAGTACTTC | CASGRESYEQYF
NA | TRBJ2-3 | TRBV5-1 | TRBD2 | TGCGCCAGCAGCCCCCCCATTAGCGGGCCCACAGATACGCAGTATTTT | CASSPPISGPTDTQYF
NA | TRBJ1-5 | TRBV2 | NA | TGTGCCAGCAGTGAAGCGCTTGCCACTTTCAATCAGCCCCAGCATTTT | CASSEALATFNQPQHF
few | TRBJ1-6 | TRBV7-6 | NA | TGTGCCAGCAGCTTACGGATGGATAATTCACCCCTCCACTTT | CASSLRMDNSPLHF
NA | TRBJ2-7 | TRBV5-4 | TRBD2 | TGTGCCAGCAGCTTGGGGCTAGCGGAAGTTTACGAGCAGTACTTC | CASSLGLAEVYEQYF
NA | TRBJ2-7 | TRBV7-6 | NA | TGTGCCAGCAGCCTAGGGATGGCATTCTACGAGCAGTACTTC | CASSLGMAFYEQYF
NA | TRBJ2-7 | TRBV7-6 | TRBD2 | TGTGCCAGCAGCTTAGGTACGGGACTAGCGGGAGGGACAACCGGCGAGCAGTACTTC | CASSLGTGLAGGTTGEQYF
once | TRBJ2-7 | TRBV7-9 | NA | TGTGCCAGCAGCTTTGGATCGGGAGCCCACGAGCAGTACTTC | CASSFGSGAHEQYF
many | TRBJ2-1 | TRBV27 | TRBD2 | TGTGCCAGCAGTTCCCAGGGCGGGAGTCAGTGGTTCTTC | CASSSQGGSQWFF
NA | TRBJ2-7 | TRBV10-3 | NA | TGTGCCATCAGTGGCTCGACTCCGGAGGGGTCCTACGAGCAGTACTTC | CAISGSTPEGSYEQYF
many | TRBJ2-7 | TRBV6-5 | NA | TGTGCCAGCAGTTACAGGGACGGGTCCTCCTACGAGCAGTACTTC | CASSYRDGSSYEQYF
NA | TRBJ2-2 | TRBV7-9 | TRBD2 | TGTGCCAGCAGCCCGGGGAGGACTAGCGGGAACACCGGGGAGCTGTTTTTT | CASSPGRTSGNTGELFF
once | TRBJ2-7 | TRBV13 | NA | TGTGCCAGCAGCTCTACGACAGGTTCCTACGAGCAGTACTTC | CASSSTTGSYEQYF
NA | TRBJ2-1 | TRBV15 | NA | TGTGCCACCAGCAGAGATCGCCTAGTTCCTGAGCAGTTCTTC | CATSRDRLVPEQFF
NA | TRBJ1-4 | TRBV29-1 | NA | TGCAGCGTTGCGGGGGGAGTGTATGAAAAACTGTTTTTT | CSVAGGVYEKLFF
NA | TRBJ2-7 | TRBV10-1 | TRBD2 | TGCGCCAGCAGTGAGACTAGCGCCTCCTACGAGCAGTACTTC | CASSETSASYEQYF
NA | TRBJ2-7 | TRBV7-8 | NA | TGTGCCAGCAGCTTAGTTGCTAGCCTGGGAGTGTACGAGCAGTACTTC | CASSLVASLGVYEQYF
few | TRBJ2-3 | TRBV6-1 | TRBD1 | TGTGCCAGCACCCCCGGACAGGGGGTCTCAGATACGCAGTATTTT | CASTPGQGVSDTQYF